What follows are 23 T cell receptor beta chains derived from one specimen sequenced in a study of CD39 and CD103 CD8 tumor-infiltrating T cells. This table comes from immunoSEQ multiplex PCR, and its TCRdb copy is limited to in-frame clones, with some not included. The sample shows fewer than 3,000 clones, around 82% of them seen only once. The sample consisted of CD39- CD103- CD8+ T cells sorted from the tumor. Subset specified: CD103-CD39- double-negative CD45RA- CD8 T cells. The source of these receptors is a human donor with head and neck squamous cell carcinoma.

V is TRBV7-8 and J is TRBJ2-7; 8 nucleotides align to TRBD1. Unmatched junction bases numbered 3, after V lost 5 bases and J lost 3 bases. This CDR3 region has 13 residues. Per germline, CDR1 SGHVS and CDR2 FQNEAQ. The CDR3 DNA is TGTGCCAGCAGCACCAGGGGGCACTACGAGCAGTACTTC. Translated: CASSTRGHYEQYF.

The gene calls are TRBV6-5 and TRBJ1-1; a possible D gene is TRBD1 (5 bases). V lost 2 bases and J lost 5, with 12 bases in between. The length of the CDR3 is 14 residues. CDR1 and CDR2 (germline): MNHEY, SVGAGI. The CDR3 DNA is TGTGCCAGCAGTTACGGATTTGGGGGGACTGAAGCTTTCTTT. Protein: CASSYGFGGTEAFF.

This clone was detected a few times. J is TRBJ2-1 and V is TRBV27; 12 bases are a match to TRBD2. This CDR3 has 17 residues. Unmatched junction bases numbered 6, after V lost 1 base and J lost 5 bases. Germline V gene data show CDR1 as MNHEY and CDR2 as SMNVEV (reference sequence). The DNA for the CDR3 is TGTGCCAGCAGTTTATTTCTAGCGGGGGGGCACCACAATGAGCAGTTCTTC. The encoded protein is CASSLFLAGGHHNEQFF.

This chain joins TRBV6-5 and TRBJ2-2; 9 bases map to TRBD1. CDR3 length equals 16 residues. V trimming: 0 bases; J trimming: 6 bases; junction bases outside the gene matches: 5. The germline V gene has CDR1 MNHEY and CDR2 SVGAGI. This chain's CDR3 is CASSYSGTGIPGELFF. The CDR3 DNA is TGTGCCAGCAGTTACTCGGGGACAGGGATTCCCGGGGAGCTGTTTTTT.

This chain links TRBV6-1 with TRBJ2-1; 8 positions agree with TRBD2. CDR1 MNHNS and CDR2 SASEGT come from the germline V gene. The CDR3 runs 16 residues. V was clipped by 1 base and J by 9 bases; unmatched bases: 11. Here the CDR3 DNA reads TGTGCCAGCAGTGAAGGAGCGGGGGCCCGGGGCCTTGAGCAGTTCTTC. Translation gives CASSEGAGARGLEQFF.

This clone was recorded once. The gene calls are TRBV27 and TRBJ2-1, with unresolved D. Trimming pared 2 bases from V and 4 bases from J, leaving 9 bases between. The CDR3 contains 14 residues. Per the germline V gene, CDR1 is MNHEY and CDR2 is SMNVEV (reference sequence). The CDR3 nucleotides read TGTGCCAGCAGTTTACAAGTCAGGTACAATGAGCAGTTCTTC. This translates into CASSLQVRYNEQFF.

The V call is TRBV29-1, the J call TRBJ1-2; the match to TRBD1 covers 8 bases. V gave up 5 bases and J gave up 4 bases; unmatched junction bases: 6. From germline, CDR1 is SQVTM and CDR2 ANQGSEA. The CDR3 is 13 amino acids. As DNA, the CDR3 is TGCAGCGTTCCTGGACAGGGAGGCTATGGCTACACCTTC. Translated, it gives CSVPGQGGYGYTF.

The V call is TRBV19, the J call TRBJ2-1; D remains ambiguous. CDR1 LNHDA and CDR2 SQIVND come from the germline V gene (reference sequence). The V and J ends lost 0 bases and 6 bases respectively, with 9 bases between them. This CDR3 region has 14 residues. The CDR3 DNA reads TGTGCCAGTAGTATAGATCTAGAAATCAATGAGCAGTTCTTC. Its translation is CASSIDLEINEQFF.

This sequence joins TRBV29-1 and TRBJ1-2; possibly TRBD1 for D (5 bases). The CDR3 runs 13 residues. Trimming removed 6 bases at V and 0 bases at J, with 11 bases between. CDR1 and CDR2 (germline): SQVTM, ANQGSEA. As DNA, the CDR3 is TGCAGCGTCTCAGGGTTAACTAACTATGGCTACACCTTC. It codes for CSVSGLTNYGYTF.

The rearrangement joins TRBV7-6 to TRBJ2-3; D gene ambiguous. This CDR3 comprises 13 residues. V was trimmed by 5 bases and J by 0 bases, leaving 6 bases between them. The germline V gene encodes CDR1 SGHVS and CDR2 FNYEAQ. The CDR3 DNA reads TGTGCCAGCAGCAGCGACAGCACAGATACGCAGTATTTT. Residues: CASSSDSTDTQYF.

This clone was seen just once. The CDR3 DNA sequence: TGTGCCAGCAGCCAGGGGGCAGGGACTAATTCACCCCTCCACTTT. Translation gives CASSQGAGTNSPLHF. The rearrangement links TRBV7-9 to TRBJ1-6; TRBD1 matches at 8 bases. The V gene end was trimmed by 5 bases and the J gene end by 6 bases; junction bases not matched to a gene: 6. The CDR3 is 15 amino acids. Germline V lookup: CDR1 SEHNR, CDR2 FQNEAQ (reference sequence).

This clone occurred once. The chain combines TRBV10-2 with TRBJ2-7; 10 positions match TRBD2. Germline V gene sequence: CDR1 WSHSY, CDR2 SAAADI. V was clipped by 3 bases and J by 7 bases; unmatched bases: 9. The CDR3 covers 15 residues. CDR3 bases: TGCGCCAGCAGTGATCCTAGCGGGGGATTGACGGAGCAGTACTTC. This codes for CASSDPSGGLTEQYF.

This rearrangement joins TRBV7-2 to TRBJ2-7; D is perhaps TRBD1 (5 bases). The V gene's germline CDR1 is SGHTA and CDR2 FQGNSA. V lost 5 bases and J 5 bases, leaving 16 bases between the germline ends. CDR3 length: 14 residues. The CDR3 DNA is TGTGCCAGCAGCCAAGGGGAAAGGCCCCACGAGCAGTACTTC. Its translation: CASSQGERPHEQYF.

This clone occurred once. The CDR3 bases are TGTGCCAGCAGCCCTAGCGGTTCCCTCGCAGAGTTCTTC. It specifies CASSPSGSLAEFF. This sequence joins TRBV7-8 and TRBJ2-1, with 7 bases identical to TRBD2. Germline lookup yields CDR1 SGHVS and CDR2 FQNEAQ. The trim removed 5 bases at V and 14 bases at J, leaving 12 bases unmatched. The CDR3 spans 13 residues. Full variable domain (rest looked up from reference TRBV7-8 and TRBJ2-1): GAGVSQSPRYKVAKRGQDVALRCDPISGHVSLFWYQQALGQGPEFLTYFQNEAQLDKSGLPSDRFFAERPEGSVSTLKIQRTQQEDSAVYLCASSPSGSLAEFFGPGTRLTVL.

This clone was seen only once. The chain recombines TRBV29-1 with TRBJ1-1; D possibly corresponds to TRBD1 (5 bases). V was cut by 7 bases and J by 1 base, with 13 bases left in between. Germline V lookup: CDR1 SQVTM, CDR2 ANQGSEA. CDR3 length: 13 amino acids. The chain's CDR3 is CSDLGAENTEAFF. The CDR3 DNA sequence: TGCAGCGACCTAGGGGCAGAGAACACTGAAGCTTTCTTT.

The chain carries TRBV14 and TRBJ2-7; 8 bases fit TRBD1. This CDR3 has 15 amino acids. Germline values: CDR1 SGHDN, CDR2 FVKESK. Trimming removed 1 base from V and 7 bases from J; junction bases left unmatched: 9. Here the CDR3 reads CASSQGGRGRFEQYF. CDR3 in DNA: TGTGCCAGCAGCCAAGGCGGCAGGGGGCGTTTTGAGCAGTACTTC.

This clone came up once. The rearrangement uses TRBV19 and TRBJ1-1; no clear D gene. Looked up from germline, CDR1 is LNHDA and CDR2 is SQIVND (reference sequence). Trimming stripped 3 bases from V and 1 base from J, with 18 bases between. The CDR3 has 17 amino acids. CDR3 amino acids: CASSISRGAFGNTEAFF. The CDR3 DNA reads TGTGCCAGTAGTATTTCAAGAGGCGCCTTTGGGAACACTGAAGCTTTCTTT.

The V and J genes are TRBV2 and TRBJ2-7; 7 bases map to TRBD2. V was clipped by 2 bases and J by 4 bases; unmatched bases: 2. This CDR3 is built from 13 residues. Germline V gene data show CDR1 as SNHLY and CDR2 as FYNNEI. The CDR3, as DNA: TGTGCCAGCAGTGAACTAGCGGAATACGAGCAGTACTTC. Its translation is CASSELAEYEQYF.

V gene TRBV27 combines with J gene TRBJ2-7, with TRBD2 as a possible D gene (5 bases). Germline V lookup: CDR1 MNHEY, CDR2 SMNVEV (reference sequence). The V end was cut by 7 bases, the J end by 0 bases, with 13 bases between. This CDR3 has 14 amino acids. CDR3 in DNA: TGTGCCAGCACCACCACGGGGAGCTCCTACGAGCAGTACTTC. Its translation is CASTTTGSSYEQYF.

This chain joins TRBV4-1 and TRBJ2-5; no firm D call. The length of the CDR3 is 15 residues. V lost 6 bases and J 5 bases, leaving 19 bases between the germline ends. Germline V lookup: CDR1 MGHRA, CDR2 YSYEKL. DNA for the CDR3: TGCGCCAGCAGTCGGCTCAGCACAATCGGGGAGACCCAGTACTTC. It specifies CASSRLSTIGETQYF.

J is TRBJ2-7 and V is TRBV7-8, with 8 bases matching TRBD2. Germline V CDR1 and CDR2: SGHVS, FQNEAQ. Unmatched junction bases numbered 10, after V lost 5 bases and J lost 1 base. This CDR3 spans 16 amino acids. The CDR3 nucleotides are TGTGCCAGCAGCCGATCGAAGACTAGCGTATCCTACGAGCAGTACTTC. This translates into CASSRSKTSVSYEQYF.

The chain has TRBV27 and TRBJ1-2; 7 bases are shared with TRBD1. Germline V gene data show CDR1 as MNHEY and CDR2 as SMNVEV (reference sequence). This CDR3 is built from 15 residues. V lost 5 bases, J lost 1 base, and 7 bases stayed unmatched. CDR3 DNA sequence: TGTGCCAGCAGTCCGGGACAGAGATATAACTATGGCTACACCTTC. Amino acid sequence: CASSPGQRYNYGYTF.

This clone was observed a few times. CDR3 DNA sequence: TGTGCCAGCAGCTTGGCCGTGGTATCTCAGGGCGGTGAGCAGTTCTTC. Protein: CASSLAVVSQGGEQFF. The V and J genes are TRBV5-4 and TRBJ2-1; D possibly corresponds to TRBD1 (5 bases). The V end lost 0 bases, the J end lost 9 bases, and 19 bases lay between the germline ends. CDR3 size: 16 residues. Germline-derived CDR1 and CDR2 are SGHNT and YYREEE (reference sequence).